The 17 T cell receptor beta chains listed next were all sequenced from one sample in a study of blood T cells in healthy people across ages. Primed by a sample-barcoded 5' primer and a J-beta primer mix, a second PCR proceeded for about 6 to 12 cycles. TCRdb reanalysed the 5' RACE reads using MiXCR and keeps one entry per CDR3 protein. There are fewer than 2,000,000 distinct CDR3 sequences in the sample; around 42% occur only once, and more than 20% lies in the top ten. The sample taken for sequencing was blood. Every receptor here comes from a human donor in good health.

The chain uses TRBV14 and TRBJ2-6; 10 bases agree with TRBD1. The CDR3 is 19 residues long. The ends lost 4 bases at V and 2 bases at J; junction bases unmatched: 11. The germline V gene has CDR1 SGHDN and CDR2 FVKESK. As DNA, the CDR3 is TGTGCCAGCAGCCCATACCCGGGACAGGGGAGAGCTGGGGCCAACGTCCTGACTTTC. Translated: CASSPYPGQGRAGANVLTF.

This clonotype occurred a few times. CDR3 protein: CAISLAGGGQETQYF. The CDR3 DNA sequence: TGTGCCATCAGCCTAGCGGGGGGCGGCCAAGAGACCCAGTACTTC. The chain recombines TRBV10-3 with TRBJ2-5; 11 nucleotides line up with TRBD2. The germline V gene encodes CDR1 ENHRY and CDR2 SYGVKD. V lost 6 bases, J lost 1 base, and 4 bases stayed unmatched. This CDR3 is 15 amino acids long.

This clonotype was found a few times. This chain joins TRBV28 and TRBJ2-3; 10 bases map to TRBD1. The CDR3 spans 17 residues. The ends lost 3 bases at V and 3 bases at J; junction bases unmatched: 9. Germline-derived CDR1 and CDR2 are MDHEN and SYDVKM. For the CDR3, the DNA is TGTGCCAGCAGTTTCCTCGGGACAGGGGAAAGGACAGATACGCAGTATTTT. This sequence encodes CASSFLGTGERTDTQYF.

The rearrangement joins TRBV10-3 to TRBJ2-1; TRBD2 matches at 10 bases. V was pared by 3 bases and J by 8 bases, with 4 bases of the junction left unmatched. The CDR3 runs to 14 residues. The germline V gene has CDR1 ENHRY and CDR2 SYGVKD. The DNA of the CDR3 is TGTGCCATCAGTGATCCCGGGACTAGCGATGAGCAGTTCTTC. This translates into CAISDPGTSDEQFF.

The V gene is TRBV9, the J gene TRBJ2-1; D may be TRBD2 (5 bases). The germline V gene has CDR1 SGDLS and CDR2 YYNGEE. CDR3 length equals 12 residues. Trimming removed 0 bases from V and 8 bases from J, with 6 bases in between. Written as DNA, the CDR3 is TGTGCCAGCAGCGTAGAGGAGGATGAGCAGTTCTTC. This gives the protein CASSVEEDEQFF.

The chain employs TRBV5-1 and TRBJ1-1, with D hard to call. The V end lost 0 bases, the J end lost 1 base, and 10 bases lay between the germline ends. CDR1 is SGHRS, CDR2 YFSETQ, per germline. The CDR3 contains 15 residues. As DNA, the CDR3 is TGCGCCAGCAGCTTGGGGAATACGGGGAACACTGAAGCTTTCTTT. Translating gives CASSLGNTGNTEAFF.

This clonotype appeared a few times. The chain employs TRBV10-3 and TRBJ1-5; 8 positions match TRBD1. The V segment lost 5 bases and the J segment 3 bases; nucleotides outside the gene matches: 9. CDR3 size: 16 residues. Germline loops: CDR1 ENHRY, CDR2 SYGVKD. The CDR3 reads CAISTSRDRNNQPQHF. The CDR3 coding sequence is TGTGCCATCAGTACATCCCGGGACAGGAACAATCAGCCCCAGCATTTT.

V and J are TRBV3-1 and TRBJ1-2; D might be TRBD1 (5 bases). V was shortened by 0 bases and J by 4 bases, with 15 bases between the two germline ends. This CDR3 contains 16 residues. The germline gives CDR1 LGHDT, CDR2 YNNKEL (reference sequence). This chain's CDR3 is CASSQESGGGGYGYTF. The CDR3, as DNA: TGTGCCAGCAGCCAAGAAAGTGGCGGGGGTGGCTATGGCTACACCTTC.

This clonotype was counted a single time. V gene TRBV5-1 combines with J gene TRBJ2-7; 10 positions match TRBD2. Germline values: CDR1 SGHRS, CDR2 YFSETQ. This CDR3 comprises 15 residues. J lost 2 bases, V lost 2 bases, and 4 bases had no gene match. The CDR3: CASSFQRGGPYEQYF. CDR3 bases: TGCGCCAGCAGCTTTCAGCGGGGGGGCCCCTACGAGCAGTACTTC.

V is TRBV6-1 and J is TRBJ1-1; TRBD1 matches 7 bases. Germline V gene lookup returns CDR1 MNHNS and CDR2 SASEGT. The CDR3 sequence is 17 residues long. J gave up 1 base and V 8 bases, and 16 bases lay outside the gene matches. The CDR3 protein is CASLASQGLGRNTEAFF. In DNA, the CDR3 is TGTGCCAGCTTAGCCTCACAGGGGTTGGGGCGGAACACTGAAGCTTTCTTT.

This clonotype was counted a few times. The V call is TRBV29-1, the J call TRBJ2-5; TRBD2 matches at 10 bases. CDR3 length: 16 amino acids. Germline V gene data show CDR1 as SQVTM and CDR2 as ANQGSEA. The trim removed 3 bases at V and 0 bases at J, leaving 7 bases unmatched. In DNA form, the CDR3 reads TGCAGCGTTGAGCTAGCGGGGGTACCGTACCAAGAGACCCAGTACTTC. This encodes CSVELAGVPYQETQYF.

The chain is built from TRBV28 and TRBJ2-5; D unclear. CDR1 and CDR2 from the germline V gene are MDHEN and SYDVKM. This CDR3 has 14 amino acids. Between the trimmed V and J ends, which lost 5 bases and 1 base, there was a span of 11 bases. CDR3 protein: CASSTWTSQETQYF. In nucleotides, the CDR3 is TGTGCCAGCAGTACGTGGACCTCCCAAGAGACCCAGTACTTC.

The rearrangement links TRBV19 to TRBJ1-2; D possibly corresponds to TRBD1 (6 bases). CDR3 length: 14 residues. The V gene lost 7 bases and the J gene lost 4 bases, with 16 bases spanning the gap. Per the germline V gene, CDR1 is LNHDA and CDR2 is SQIVND (reference sequence). The CDR3: CASTDLQGFYGYTF. CDR3 DNA: TGTGCCAGTACCGACCTACAGGGCTTCTATGGCTACACCTTC.

The sample holds a few counts of this clonotype. The genes are TRBV25-1 and TRBJ1-2, with D perhaps matching TRBD1 (5 bases). Deletions cut 3 bases from V and 3 bases from J, with 20 bases between. The CDR3 consists of 17 residues. CDR1 is MGHDK and CDR2 is SYGVNS in the germline V gene. The CDR3 DNA reads TGTGCCAGCAGTGACCCGACAGCGACTGATGGGCACTATGGCTACACCTTC. This sequence encodes CASSDPTATDGHYGYTF.

With regard to this clonotype: Relative to the germline gene, one junction end is altered; a read error may explain this. The chain uses TRBV12-3 or TRBV12-4 and TRBJ1-2; D remains ambiguous. This CDR3 comprises 15 residues. In DNA form, the CDR3 reads TGTGCCGGCAGTCCTTTGCAGAGCGAGCTTCATGGCTACACCTTC. As protein: CAGSPLQSELHGYTF.

The sample holds one count of this clonotype. V gene TRBV20-1 combines with J gene TRBJ1-2, with D maybe TRBD1 (5 bases). The CDR3 has 16 residues. Germline CDR1 reads DFQATT; CDR2 reads SNEGSKA (reference sequence). Between the trimmed V and J ends, which lost 0 bases and 3 bases, there was a span of 17 bases. The CDR3 DNA sequence: TGCAGTGCTAGAGAGAGCGCCAAGGGGCAGGACTATGGCTACACCTTC. It translates to CSARESAKGQDYGYTF.

J is TRBJ2-4 and V is TRBV20-1; TRBD2 matches 7 bases. Matching the DNA end better, TRBJ2-7 makes the J call doubtful. Germline V CDR1 and CDR2: DFQATT, SNEGSKA (reference sequence). This CDR3 is 15 amino acids long. As DNA, the CDR3 is TGCAGTGCTAGAGATTGGGCTGCCAGCGGGGACGAGCAGTACTTC. Its protein is CSARDWAASGDEQYF.